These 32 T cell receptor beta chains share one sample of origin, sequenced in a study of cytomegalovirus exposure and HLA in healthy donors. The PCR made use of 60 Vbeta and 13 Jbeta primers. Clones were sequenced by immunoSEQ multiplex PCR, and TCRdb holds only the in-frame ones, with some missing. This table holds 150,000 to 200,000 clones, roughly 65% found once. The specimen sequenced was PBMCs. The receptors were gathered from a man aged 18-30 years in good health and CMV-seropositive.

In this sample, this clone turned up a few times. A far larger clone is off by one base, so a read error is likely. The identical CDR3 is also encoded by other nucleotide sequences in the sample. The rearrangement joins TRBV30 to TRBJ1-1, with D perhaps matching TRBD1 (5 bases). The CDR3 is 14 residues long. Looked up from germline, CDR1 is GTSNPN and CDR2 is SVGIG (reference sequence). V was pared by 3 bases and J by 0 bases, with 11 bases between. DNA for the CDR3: TGTGCCTGGAGCCCCCGGGGGTTGAACACTGAAGCTTTCTTT. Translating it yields CAWSPRGLNTEAFF.

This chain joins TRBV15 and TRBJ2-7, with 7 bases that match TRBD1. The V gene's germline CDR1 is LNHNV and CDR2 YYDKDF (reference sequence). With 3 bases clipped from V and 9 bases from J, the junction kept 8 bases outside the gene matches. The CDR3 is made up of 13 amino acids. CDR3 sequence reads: CATSSPGTAGQYV. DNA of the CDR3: TGTGCCACCAGCAGCCCCGGGACAGCAGGGCAGTACGTC.

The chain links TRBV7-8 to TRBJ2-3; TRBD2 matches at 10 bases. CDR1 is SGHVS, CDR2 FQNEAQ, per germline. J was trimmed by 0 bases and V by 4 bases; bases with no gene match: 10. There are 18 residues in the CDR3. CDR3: CASSSPIAGGTSTDTQYF. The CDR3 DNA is TGTGCCAGCAGCTCCCCCATAGCGGGAGGCACTAGCACAGATACGCAGTATTTT.

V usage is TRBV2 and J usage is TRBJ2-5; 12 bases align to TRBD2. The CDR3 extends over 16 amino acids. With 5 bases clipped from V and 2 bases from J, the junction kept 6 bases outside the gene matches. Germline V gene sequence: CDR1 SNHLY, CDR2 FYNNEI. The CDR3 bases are TGTGCCAGCAGTAAAGGACTAGCGGGGCCACAAGAGACCCAGTACTTC. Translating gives CASSKGLAGPQETQYF.

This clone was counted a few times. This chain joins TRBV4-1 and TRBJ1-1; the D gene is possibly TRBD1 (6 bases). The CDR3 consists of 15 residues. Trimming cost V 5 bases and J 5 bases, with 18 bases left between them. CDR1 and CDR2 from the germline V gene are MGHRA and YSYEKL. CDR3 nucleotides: TGCGCCAGCAGCAAAAGGGGAGGGGGTGGGACTGAAGCTTTCTTT. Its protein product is CASSKRGGGGTEAFF.

CDR3 amino acids: CASSEDAGKAFF. CDR3 nucleotide sequence: TGTGCCAGCAGTGAAGATGCCGGGAAAGCTTTCTTT. The chain recombines TRBV2 with TRBJ1-1, with D unclear. The CDR3 covers 12 residues. V lost 1 base to trimming and J lost 9 bases, with 9 bases between them. Per germline, CDR1 SNHLY and CDR2 FYNNEI. The variable domain in full, completed from reference TRBV2 and TRBJ1-1, reads EPEVTQTPSHQVTQMGQEVILRCVPISNHLYFYWYRQILGQKVEFLVSFYNNEISEKSEIFDDQFSVERPDGSNFTLKIRSTKLEDSAMYFCASSEDAGKAFFGQGTRLTVV.

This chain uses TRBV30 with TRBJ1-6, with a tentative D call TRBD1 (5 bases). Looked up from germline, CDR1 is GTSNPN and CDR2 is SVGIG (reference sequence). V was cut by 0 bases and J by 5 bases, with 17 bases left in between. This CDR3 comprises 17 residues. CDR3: CAWSVPLGGADNSPLHF. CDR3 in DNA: TGTGCCTGGAGTGTACCGTTGGGAGGGGCAGATAATTCACCCCTCCACTTT.

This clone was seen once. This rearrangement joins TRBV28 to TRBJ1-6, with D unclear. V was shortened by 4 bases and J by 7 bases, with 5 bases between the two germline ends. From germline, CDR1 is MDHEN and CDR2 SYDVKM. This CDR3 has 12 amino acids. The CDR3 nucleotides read TGTGCCAGCAGTTCGGGGAATTCACCCCTCCACTTT. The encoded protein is CASSSGNSPLHF.

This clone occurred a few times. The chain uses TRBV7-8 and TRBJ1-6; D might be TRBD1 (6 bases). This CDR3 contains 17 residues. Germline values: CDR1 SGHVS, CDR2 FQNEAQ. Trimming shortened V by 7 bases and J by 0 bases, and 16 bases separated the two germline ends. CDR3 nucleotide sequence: TGTGCCAGCAACAAAGGGGGTTCGAGCTCCTATAATTCACCCCTCCACTTT. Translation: CASNKGGSSSYNSPLHF. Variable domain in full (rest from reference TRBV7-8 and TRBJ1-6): GAGVSQSPRYKVAKRGQDVALRCDPISGHVSLFWYQQALGQGPEFLTYFQNEAQLDKSGLPSDRFFAERPEGSVSTLKIQRTQQEDSAVYLCASNKGGSSSYNSPLHFGNGTRLTVT.

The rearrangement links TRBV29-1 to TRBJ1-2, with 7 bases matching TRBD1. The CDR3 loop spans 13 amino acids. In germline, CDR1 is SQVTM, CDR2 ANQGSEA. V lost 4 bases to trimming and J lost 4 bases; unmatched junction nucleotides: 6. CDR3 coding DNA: TGCAGCGTTGCACCGGACAGGCTCTATGGCTACACCTTC. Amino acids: CSVAPDRLYGYTF. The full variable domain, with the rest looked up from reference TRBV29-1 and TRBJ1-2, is SAVISQKPSRDICQRGTSLTIQCQVDSQVTMMFWYRQQPGQSLTLIATANQGSEATYESGFVIDKFPISRPNLTFSTLTVSNMSPEDSSIYLCSVAPDRLYGYTFGSGTRLTVV.

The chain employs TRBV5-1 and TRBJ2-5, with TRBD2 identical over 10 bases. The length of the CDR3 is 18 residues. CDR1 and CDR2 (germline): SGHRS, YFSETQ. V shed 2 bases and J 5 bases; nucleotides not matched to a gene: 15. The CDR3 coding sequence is TGCGCCAGCAGCTTAGGTTCTCGCCCTAGCGGGAGAGGTGAGACCCAGTACTTC. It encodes CASSLGSRPSGRGETQYF.

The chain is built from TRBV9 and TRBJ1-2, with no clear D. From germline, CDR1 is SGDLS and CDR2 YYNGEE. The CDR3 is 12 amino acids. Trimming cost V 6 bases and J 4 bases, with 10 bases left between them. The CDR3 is CASTIEPYGYTF. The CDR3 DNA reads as TGTGCCAGCACAATTGAGCCCTATGGCTACACCTTC.

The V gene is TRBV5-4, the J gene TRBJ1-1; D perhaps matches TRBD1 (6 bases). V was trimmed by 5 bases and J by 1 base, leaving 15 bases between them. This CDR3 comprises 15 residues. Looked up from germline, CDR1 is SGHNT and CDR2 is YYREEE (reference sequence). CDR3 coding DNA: TGTGCCAGCAGGGTACAGGGTAAAGGGAACACTGAAGCTTTCTTT. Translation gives CASRVQGKGNTEAFF.

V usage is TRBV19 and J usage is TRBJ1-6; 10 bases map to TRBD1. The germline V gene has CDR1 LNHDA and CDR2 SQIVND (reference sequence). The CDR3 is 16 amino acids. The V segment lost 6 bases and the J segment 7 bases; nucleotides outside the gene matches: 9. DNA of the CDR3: TGTGCCAGTAGGACAGGGGGCTTAGGCTTGAATTCACCCCTCCACTTT. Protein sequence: CASRTGGLGLNSPLHF.

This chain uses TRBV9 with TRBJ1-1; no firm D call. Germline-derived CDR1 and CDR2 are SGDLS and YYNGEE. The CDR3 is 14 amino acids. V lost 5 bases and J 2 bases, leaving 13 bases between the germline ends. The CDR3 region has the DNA TGTGCCAGCAGTGAAAACGGGGTAAACACTGAAGCTTTCTTT. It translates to CASSENGVNTEAFF.

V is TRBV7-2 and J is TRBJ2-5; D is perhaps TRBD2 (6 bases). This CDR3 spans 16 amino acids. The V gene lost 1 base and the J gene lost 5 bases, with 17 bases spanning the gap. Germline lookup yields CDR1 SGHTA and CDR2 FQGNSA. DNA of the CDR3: TGTGCCAGCAGCTTAGGGTGGGACTCCCGTAGGGAGACCCAGTACTTC. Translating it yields CASSLGWDSRRETQYF.

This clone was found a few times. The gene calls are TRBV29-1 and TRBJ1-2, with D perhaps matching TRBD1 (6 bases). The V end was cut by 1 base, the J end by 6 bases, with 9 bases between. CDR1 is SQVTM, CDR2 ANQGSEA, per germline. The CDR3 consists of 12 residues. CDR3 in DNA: TGCAGCGTTGAAGGGACAGAAGATGGCTACACCTTC. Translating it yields CSVEGTEDGYTF.

The CDR3 DNA sequence: TGCGCCAGCAGTGAGTCGTTCGGGGGTGGAGGCTACACCTTC. It yields the protein CASSESFGGGGYTF. The chain joins TRBV10-1 to TRBJ1-2; TRBD1 might be the D (5 bases). The CDR3 runs 14 residues. V was shortened by 0 bases and J by 8 bases, with 13 bases between the two germline ends. In germline, CDR1 is WNHNN, CDR2 SYGVQD (reference sequence).

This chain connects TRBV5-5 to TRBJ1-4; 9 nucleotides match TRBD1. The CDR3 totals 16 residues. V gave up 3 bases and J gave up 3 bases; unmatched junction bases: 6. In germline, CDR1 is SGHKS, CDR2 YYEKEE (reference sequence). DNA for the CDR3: TGTGCCAGCAGCTCCGCGGACAGGGGATCTAATGAAAAACTGTTTTTT. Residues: CASSSADRGSNEKLFF.

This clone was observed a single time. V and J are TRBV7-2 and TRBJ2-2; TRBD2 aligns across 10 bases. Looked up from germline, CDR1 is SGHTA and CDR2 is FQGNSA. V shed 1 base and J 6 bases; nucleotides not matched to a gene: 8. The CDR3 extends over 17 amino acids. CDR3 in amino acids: CASSLGASGSIPGELFF. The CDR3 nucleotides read TGTGCCAGCAGCTTAGGCGCTAGCGGGAGCATCCCCGGGGAGCTGTTTTTT.

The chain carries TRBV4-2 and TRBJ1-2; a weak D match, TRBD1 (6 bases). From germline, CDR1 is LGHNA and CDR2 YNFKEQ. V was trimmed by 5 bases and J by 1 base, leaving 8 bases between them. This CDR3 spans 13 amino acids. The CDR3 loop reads CASSIRGNYGYTF. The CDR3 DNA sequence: TGTGCCAGCAGCATCAGGGGTAACTATGGCTACACCTTC.

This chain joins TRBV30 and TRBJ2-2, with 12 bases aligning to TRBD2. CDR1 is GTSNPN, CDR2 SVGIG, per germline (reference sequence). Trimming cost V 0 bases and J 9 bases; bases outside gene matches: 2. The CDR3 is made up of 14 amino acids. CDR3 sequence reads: CAWSVGTSGRELFF. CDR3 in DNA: TGTGCCTGGAGTGTAGGGACTAGCGGGCGGGAGCTGTTTTTT.

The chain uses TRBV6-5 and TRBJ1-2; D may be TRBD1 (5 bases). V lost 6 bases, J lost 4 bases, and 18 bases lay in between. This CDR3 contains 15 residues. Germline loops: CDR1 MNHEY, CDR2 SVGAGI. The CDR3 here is CASSNAGVIGYGYTF. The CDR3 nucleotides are TGTGCCAGCAGCAACGCGGGGGTAATCGGCTATGGCTACACCTTC.

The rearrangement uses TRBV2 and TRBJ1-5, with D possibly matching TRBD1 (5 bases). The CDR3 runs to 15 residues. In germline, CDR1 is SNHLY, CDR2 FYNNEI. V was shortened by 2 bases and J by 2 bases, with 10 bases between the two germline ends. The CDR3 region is CASSERTGGNQPQHF. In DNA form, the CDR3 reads TGTGCCAGCAGTGAAAGAACAGGCGGCAATCAGCCCCAGCATTTT. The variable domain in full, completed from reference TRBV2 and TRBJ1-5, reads EPEVTQTPSHQVTQMGQEVILRCVPISNHLYFYWYRQILGQKVEFLVSFYNNEISEKSEIFDDQFSVERPDGSNFTLKIRSTKLEDSAMYFCASSERTGGNQPQHFGDGTRLSIL.

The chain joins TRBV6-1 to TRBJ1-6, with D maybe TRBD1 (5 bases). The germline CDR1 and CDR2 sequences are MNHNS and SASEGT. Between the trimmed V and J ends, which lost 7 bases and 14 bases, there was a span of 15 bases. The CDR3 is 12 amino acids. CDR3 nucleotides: TGTGCCAGCACCGAAACAGGTCGGGCCCTCCACTTT. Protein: CASTETGRALHF.

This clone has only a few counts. DNA of the CDR3: TGTGCCAGCAGCTTGTTGGGGGCTAGGAATGAAAAACTGTTTTTT. This encodes CASSLLGARNEKLFF. The chain joins TRBV5-6 to TRBJ1-4, with a weak D call TRBD1 (6 bases). Germline CDR1 SGHDT, CDR2 YYEEEE. CDR3 length: 15 residues. The V and J ends lost 1 base and 5 bases respectively, with 12 bases between them.

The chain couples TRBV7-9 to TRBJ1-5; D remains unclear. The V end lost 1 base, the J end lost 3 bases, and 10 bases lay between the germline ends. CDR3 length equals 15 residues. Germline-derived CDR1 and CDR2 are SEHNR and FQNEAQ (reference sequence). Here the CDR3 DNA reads TGTGCCAGCAGCTTAGAGCGGGGAGTCAATCAGCCCCAGCATTTT. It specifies CASSLERGVNQPQHF.

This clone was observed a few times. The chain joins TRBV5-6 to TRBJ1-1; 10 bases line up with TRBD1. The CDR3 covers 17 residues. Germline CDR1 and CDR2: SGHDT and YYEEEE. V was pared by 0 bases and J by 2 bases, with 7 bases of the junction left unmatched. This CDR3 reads CASSLGGTGAPNTEAFF. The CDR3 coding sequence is TGTGCCAGCAGCTTGGGAGGGACAGGGGCGCCAAACACTGAAGCTTTCTTT.

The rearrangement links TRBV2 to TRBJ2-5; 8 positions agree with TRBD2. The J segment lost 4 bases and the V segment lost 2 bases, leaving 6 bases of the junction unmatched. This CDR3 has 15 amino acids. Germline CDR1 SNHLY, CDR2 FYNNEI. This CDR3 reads CASSERLAGSETQYF. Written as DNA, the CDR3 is TGTGCCAGCAGTGAAAGGCTAGCGGGTTCAGAGACCCAGTACTTC.

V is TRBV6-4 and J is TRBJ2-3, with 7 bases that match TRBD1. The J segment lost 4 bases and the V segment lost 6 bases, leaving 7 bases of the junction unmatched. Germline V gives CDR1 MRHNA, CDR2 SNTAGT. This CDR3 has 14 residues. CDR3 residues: CASRSTGFADTQYF. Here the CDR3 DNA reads TGTGCCAGCAGATCGACAGGGTTTGCAGATACGCAGTATTTT.

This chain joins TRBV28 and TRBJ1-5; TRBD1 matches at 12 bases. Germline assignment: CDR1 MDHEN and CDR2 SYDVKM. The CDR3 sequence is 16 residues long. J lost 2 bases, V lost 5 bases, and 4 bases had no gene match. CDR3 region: CASSPGTGGGNQPQHF. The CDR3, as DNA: TGTGCCAGCAGTCCGGGGACAGGGGGCGGCAATCAGCCCCAGCATTTT.

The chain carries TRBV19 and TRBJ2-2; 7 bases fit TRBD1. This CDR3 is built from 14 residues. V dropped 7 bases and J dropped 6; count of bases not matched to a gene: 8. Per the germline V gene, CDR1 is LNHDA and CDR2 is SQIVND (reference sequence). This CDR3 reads CASTPGQRPGELFF. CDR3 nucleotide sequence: TGTGCCAGTACCCCGGGACAGCGACCCGGGGAGCTGTTTTTT.